This is a list of T cell receptor beta chains from one sample in a study of cytomegalovirus exposure and HLA in healthy donors. The assay was immunoSEQ multiplex PCR, and TCRdb's table has in-frame clones only and misses some. This listing includes some 120,000 clones. Sequencing was done on a sample of PBMCs. The receptors here all came from a woman in her sixties in good health and CMV-seronegative. The CDR3 runs from the conserved cysteine through the conserved F or W. Fields, in order: V gene, D gene, J gene, CDR3 protein, CDR3 DNA. D genes are given only for firm matches.

TRBV6-5	.	TRBJ2-1	CASTRGGSGEQFF	TGTGCCAGCACTCGAGGAGGGAGCGGTGAGCAGTTCTTC
TRBV5-1	.	TRBJ1-1	CASSQGNTEAFF	TGCGCCAGCAGTCAGGGGAACACTGAAGCTTTCTTT
TRBV27	TRBD2	TRBJ2-1	CASSLGLAGRGEQFF	TGTGCCAGCAGTCTTGGACTAGCGGGGAGGGGGGAGCAGTTCTTC
TRBV4-2	.	TRBJ1-5	CASSVRRTANQPQHF	TGTGCCAGCAGCGTCCGAAGGACAGCTAATCAGCCCCAGCATTTT
TRBV5-4	TRBD2	TRBJ2-7	CASSRASGGLNEQYF	TGTGCCAGCAGCCGAGCTAGCGGGGGTCTGAACGAGCAGTACTTC
TRBV5-6	.	TRBJ1-1	CASSLGRGKNTEAFF	TGTGCCAGCAGCTTGGGTCGGGGAAAGAACACTGAAGCTTTCTTT
TRBV15	TRBD1	TRBJ1-2	CATSQLGGVGQGNYGYTF	TGTGCCACCAGCCAGTTGGGAGGCGTTGGACAGGGCAACTATGGCTACACCTTC
TRBV27	TRBD2	TRBJ2-2	CASSLNGGYTGELFF	TGTGCCAGCAGCCTCAACGGGGGGTACACCGGGGAGCTGTTTTTT
TRBV7-3	.	TRBJ2-7	CASSPQGGVYEQYF	TGTGCCAGCAGCCCACAAGGGGGGGTCTACGAGCAGTACTTC
TRBV10-1	.	TRBJ2-5	CASSESRVGAETQYF	TGCGCCAGCAGTGAGTCGAGGGTAGGAGCGGAGACCCAGTACTTC
TRBV2	TRBD1	TRBJ2-6	CASSEQGATTGANVLTF	TGTGCCAGCAGTGAACAGGGGGCGACAACTGGGGCCAACGTCCTGACTTTC
TRBV7-6	TRBD2	TRBJ2-7	CASSFAGGADYEQYF	TGTGCCAGCAGCTTTGCGGGAGGGGCAGACTACGAGCAGTACTTC
TRBV7-9	TRBD1	TRBJ1-5	CASSLAQGTGGDQPQHF	TGTGCCAGCAGCTTAGCCCAGGGGACAGGCGGCGATCAGCCCCAGCATTTT
TRBV19	.	TRBJ2-5	CASSISGNGETQYF	TGTGCCAGTAGTATATCGGGGAACGGAGAGACCCAGTACTTC
TRBV18	.	TRBJ1-1	CASSPRGNTEAFF	TGTGCCAGCTCACCAAGGGGGAACACTGAAGCTTTCTTT
TRBV7-8	.	TRBJ1-1	CASSLASRATEAFF	TGTGCCAGCAGCTTAGCGTCCAGGGCGACTGAAGCTTTCTTT
TRBV18	TRBD1	TRBJ2-2	CASSPGQGRTGELFF	TGTGCCAGCTCACCGGGACAGGGCAGGACCGGGGAGCTGTTTTTT
TRBV28	TRBD1	TRBJ2-1	CASSAGTGNEQFF	TGTGCCAGCTCTGCCGGGACAGGGAATGAGCAGTTCTTC
TRBV2	.	TRBJ2-1	CASSDDGGSSYNEQFF	TGTGCCAGCAGTGATGATGGGGGGAGCTCCTACAATGAGCAGTTCTTC
TRBV7-3	TRBD1	TRBJ2-7	CASSPDRGYEQYF	TGTGCCAGCAGCCCCGACAGGGGATACGAGCAGTACTTC
TRBV23-1	TRBD1	TRBJ1-2	CASSGRDRENYGYTF	TGCGCCAGTTCTGGACGGGACAGGGAAAACTATGGCTACACCTTC
TRBV4-1	.	TRBJ2-7	CASSQVATPVKYF	TGCGCCAGCAGCCAAGTTGCTACCCCGGTCAAGTACTTC
TRBV15	TRBD2	TRBJ2-3	CATSSTSGPLSKYF	TGTGCCACCAGCAGTACTAGCGGCCCCCTATCTAAGTATTTT
TRBV30	.	TRBJ2-6	CAWDRPSGANVLTF	TGTGCCTGGGACAGACCATCTGGGGCCAACGTCCTGACTTTC
TRBV9	.	TRBJ2-3	CASSPPPDRGSANRVDTQYF	TGTGCCAGCAGCCCGCCGCCAGACCGCGGCAGCGCTAACCGCGTAGATACGCAGTATTTT
TRBV19	TRBD1	TRBJ1-3	CASSIGTVPGNTIYF	TGTGCCAGTAGTATCGGGACAGTCCCTGGAAACACCATATATTTT
TRBV6-6	TRBD1	TRBJ2-7	CTALRDSSYEQYF	TGTACTGCCCTCCGGGACAGCTCCTACGAGCAGTACTTC
TRBV2	.	TRBJ1-1	CASTKGRATLTRNTEAFF	TGTGCCAGCACCAAAGGCAGGGCAACCCTCACCCGGAACACTGAAGCTTTCTTT
TRBV28	TRBD1	TRBJ1-2	CASSGTGYYGYTF	TGTGCCAGCAGTGGGACAGGATACTATGGCTACACCTTC
TRBV4-1	.	TRBJ1-1	CASSQVGQTEAFF	TGCGCCAGCAGCCAAGTTGGTCAGACTGAAGCTTTCTTT
TRBV2	TRBD1	TRBJ2-1	CASKEGAGYNEQFF	TGTGCCAGCAAAGAGGGGGCTGGCTACAATGAGCAGTTCTTC
TRBV11-2	.	TRBJ1-3	CASSPEYGTGNTIYF	TGTGCCAGCAGCCCAGAATACGGGACTGGAAACACCATATATTTT
TRBV28	TRBD2	TRBJ2-7	CASSSLWGTSGGYEQYF	TGTGCCAGCAGTTCCCTTTGGGGGACTAGCGGGGGATACGAGCAGTACTTC
TRBV6-1	TRBD1	TRBJ2-1	CASSEGTGGIREQFF	TGTGCCAGCAGTGAGGGGACAGGGGGCATCAGGGAGCAGTTCTTC
TRBV13	.	TRBJ1-1	CASREGGRIITEAFF	TGTGCCAGCAGGGAGGGGGGGCGCATCATTACTGAAGCTTTCTTT
TRBV13	TRBD1	TRBJ1-4	CASSSFQGAPNEKLFF	TGTGCCAGCAGCTCGTTCCAGGGGGCTCCGAATGAAAAACTGTTTTTT
TRBV28	TRBD2	TRBJ2-7	CASGRLAGMYEQYF	TGTGCCAGCGGGAGACTAGCGGGAATGTACGAGCAGTACTTC
TRBV10-1	TRBD2	TRBJ2-1	CASSRGGSNEQFF	TGCGCCAGCAGCCGGGGCGGGAGCAATGAGCAGTTCTTC